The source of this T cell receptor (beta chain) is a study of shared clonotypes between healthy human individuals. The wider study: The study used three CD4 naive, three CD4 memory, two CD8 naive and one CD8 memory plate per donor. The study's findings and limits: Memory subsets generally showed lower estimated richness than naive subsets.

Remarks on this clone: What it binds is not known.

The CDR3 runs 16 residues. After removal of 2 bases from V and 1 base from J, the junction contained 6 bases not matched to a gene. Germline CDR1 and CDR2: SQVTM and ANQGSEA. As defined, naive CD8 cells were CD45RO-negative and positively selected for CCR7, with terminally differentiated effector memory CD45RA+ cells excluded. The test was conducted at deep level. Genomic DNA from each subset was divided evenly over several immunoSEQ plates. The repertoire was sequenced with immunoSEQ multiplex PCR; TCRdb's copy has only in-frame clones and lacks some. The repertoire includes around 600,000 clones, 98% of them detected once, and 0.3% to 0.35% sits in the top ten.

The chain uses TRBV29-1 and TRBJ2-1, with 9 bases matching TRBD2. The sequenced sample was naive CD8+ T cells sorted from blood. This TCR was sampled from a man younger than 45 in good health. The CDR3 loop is CSVESFTSGSYNEQFF. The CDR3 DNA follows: TGCAGCGTTGAATCATTTACTAGCGGGTCCTACAATGAGCAGTTCTTC.